Shown below are 21 T cell receptor beta chains from a single sample sequenced in a study of blood T cell repertoires in COVID-19. Generated by immunoSEQ multiplex PCR, the TCRdb table keeps only in-frame clones and is missing some. This table holds a few hundred thousand clones, around nine tenths found once. Source material: PBMCs or T cells enriched from blood (not recorded which). The origin of the receptors is a woman aged 55-69 years in a cohort exposed to, infected with or recovered from COVID-19 (not recorded which).

V gene TRBV14 combines with J gene TRBJ2-2, with 7 bases matching TRBD1. Per germline, CDR1 SGHDN and CDR2 FVKESK. The CDR3 has 16 amino acids. The J segment lost 0 bases and the V segment lost 3 bases, leaving 4 bases of the junction unmatched. The CDR3 protein is CASSQRDRSNTGELFF. In DNA, the CDR3 is TGTGCCAGCAGCCAGAGGGACAGATCGAACACCGGGGAGCTGTTTTTT.

This chain joins TRBV11-2 and TRBJ2-2; D not certain. Trimming cost V 1 base and J 2 bases, with 8 bases left between them. Per the germline V gene, CDR1 is SGHAT and CDR2 is FQNNGV. The CDR3 consists of 15 residues. The CDR3 DNA follows: TGTGCCAGCAGCTTAGCGAGGAGTAACACCGGGGAGCTGTTTTTT. It specifies CASSLARSNTGELFF. Looking up the rest from reference TRBV11-2 and TRBJ2-2 gives the full variable domain: EAGVAQSPRYKIIEKRQSVAFWCNPISGHATLYWYQQILGQGPKLLIQFQNNGVVDDSQLPKDRFSAERLKGVDSTLKIQPAKLEDSAVYLCASSLARSNTGELFFGEGSRLTVL.

This chain joins TRBV28 and TRBJ1-2; no clear D. Looked up from germline, CDR1 is MDHEN and CDR2 is SYDVKM. The CDR3 length is 11 residues. V was trimmed by 8 bases and J by 6 bases, leaving 10 bases between them. The DNA of the CDR3 is TGTGCCAGCGGTCAGCGCGATGGCTACACCTTC. Protein sequence: CASGQRDGYTF.

The chain carries TRBV29-1 and TRBJ2-1, with 7 bases that match TRBD1. Germline lookup yields CDR1 SQVTM and CDR2 ANQGSEA. Unmatched junction bases numbered 5, after V lost 3 bases and J lost 0 bases. The length of the CDR3 is 15 residues. In DNA, the CDR3 is TGCAGCGTTGATGGGCAGGGGGACTCCTACAATGAGCAGTTCTTC. Protein: CSVDGQGDSYNEQFF.

The genes are TRBV19 and TRBJ2-1; no clear D gene. Germline lookup yields CDR1 LNHDA and CDR2 SQIVND (reference sequence). The CDR3 runs 14 residues. Trimming shortened V by 6 bases and J by 5 bases, and 14 bases separated the two germline ends. For the CDR3, the DNA is TGTGCCAGTAGCCCCGGTGGTATAGACAATGAGCAGTTCTTC. Residues: CASSPGGIDNEQFF.

CDR3 loop: CASSQEDRISSGNTIYF. The CDR3, as DNA: TGTGCCAGCAGCCAAGAGGACAGAATAAGCTCTGGAAACACCATATATTTT. This chain links TRBV3-1 (or the pseudogene TRBV3-2) with TRBJ1-3; weak D call: TRBD1 (6 bases). The CDR3 totals 17 residues. Trimming cost V 0 bases and J 0 bases, with 12 bases left between them. CDR1 is LGHDT, CDR2 YNNKEL, per germline (reference sequence).

On this clone: The same CDR3 is also encoded by other DNA sequences in this sample. The chain couples TRBV4-1 to TRBJ1-2; D unclear. Trimming stripped 4 bases from V and 3 bases from J, with 9 bases between. The length of the CDR3 is 13 residues. Germline CDR1 is MGHRA and CDR2 is YSYEKL. The CDR3 DNA sequence: TGCGCCAGCAGCCCTCAAGGAGACTATGGCTACACCTTC. It specifies CASSPQGDYGYTF.

The chain couples TRBV15 to TRBJ2-7; TRBD2 is a possible D gene (5 bases). This CDR3 region has 14 residues. V was pared by 0 bases and J by 1 base, with 7 bases between. Germline V lookup: CDR1 LNHNV, CDR2 YYDKDF (reference sequence). The CDR3 DNA reads as TGTGCCACCAGCAGAGACCGGGGTTCCTACGAGCAGTACTTC. This codes for CATSRDRGSYEQYF.

The CDR3 is CASRLPQGPHQPQHF. The CDR3 coding sequence is TGTGCCAGCAGACTCCCCCAGGGGCCCCATCAGCCCCAGCATTTT. V usage is TRBV28 and J usage is TRBJ1-5; a weak D match, TRBD1 (6 bases). Germline CDR1 reads MDHEN; CDR2 reads SYDVKM. CDR3 length equals 15 residues. Trimming pared 6 bases from V and 5 bases from J, leaving 17 bases between.

This sequence joins TRBV30 and TRBJ2-5; 14 nucleotides line up with TRBD2. The CDR3 sequence is 16 residues long. From germline, CDR1 is GTSNPN and CDR2 SVGIG (reference sequence). Losses at the gene ends were 3 bases for V and 5 bases for J; bases not matched to a gene: 8. This chain's CDR3 is CAWRKGLAGALETQYF. Here the CDR3 DNA reads TGTGCCTGGAGAAAGGGACTAGCGGGAGCTTTGGAGACCCAGTACTTC. The full variable domain, rest sourced from reference TRBV30 and TRBJ2-5, is SQTIHQWPATLVQPVGSPLSLECTVEGTSNPNLYWYRQAAGRGLQLLFYSVGIGQISSEVPQNLSASRPQDRQFILSSKKLLLSDSGFYLCAWRKGLAGALETQYFGPGTRLLVL.

The CDR3 here is CASSSLHRNTEAFF. For the CDR3, the DNA is TGTGCCAGCAGCTCCCTTCACAGGAACACTGAAGCTTTCTTT. The V gene is TRBV7-2, the J gene TRBJ1-1; D uncertain. V lost 4 bases and J lost 1, with 10 bases in between. This CDR3 has 14 residues. Germline CDR1 reads SGHTA; CDR2 reads FQGNSA.

J is TRBJ1-6 and V is TRBV2; D possibly corresponds to TRBD1 (6 bases). The germline gives CDR1 SNHLY, CDR2 FYNNEI. The CDR3 totals 17 residues. V dropped 6 bases and J dropped 8 bases, with 23 bases sitting between them. CDR3: CASRERQVRVRDSPLHF. CDR3 DNA sequence: TGTGCCAGCAGAGAGCGACAGGTACGGGTGAGGGATTCACCCCTCCACTTT. The variable domain in full, with the rest retrieved from reference TRBV2 and TRBJ1-6, is EPEVTQTPSHQVTQMGQEVILRCVPISNHLYFYWYRQILGQKVEFLVSFYNNEISEKSEIFDDQFSVERPDGSNFTLKIRSTKLEDSAMYFCASRERQVRVRDSPLHFGNGTRLTVT.

V gene TRBV30 combines with J gene TRBJ1-1; the match to TRBD1 covers 8 bases. Germline assignment: CDR1 GTSNPN and CDR2 SVGIG (reference sequence). There are 15 residues in the CDR3. With 0 bases clipped from V and 3 bases from J, the junction kept 6 bases outside the gene matches. DNA of the CDR3: TGTGCCTGGAGTGTAACAAAACAGGGGGACACTGAAGCTTTCTTT. Protein: CAWSVTKQGDTEAFF. Full variable domain (outside the CDR3, taken from reference TRBV30 and TRBJ1-1): SQTIHQWPATLVQPVGSPLSLECTVEGTSNPNLYWYRQAAGRGLQLLFYSVGIGQISSEVPQNLSASRPQDRQFILSSKKLLLSDSGFYLCAWSVTKQGDTEAFFGQGTRLTVV.

The V and J genes are TRBV28 and TRBJ2-3; D may be TRBD2 (6 bases). Trimming shortened V by 3 bases and J by 0 bases, and 10 bases separated the two germline ends. The length of the CDR3 is 15 residues. Germline V CDR1 and CDR2: MDHEN, SYDVKM. CDR3 sequence reads: CASSLIGGSTDTQYF. CDR3 DNA: TGTGCCAGCAGTTTGATCGGGGGAAGCACAGATACGCAGTATTTT.

The chain employs TRBV2 and TRBJ2-7; no clear D. In germline, CDR1 is SNHLY, CDR2 FYNNEI. Trimming took off 1 base at V and 4 bases at J, with 11 bases between the two ends. The CDR3 has 14 amino acids. CDR3 nucleotides: TGTGCCAGCAGTGAAGGGCAGGTTCGGTACGAGCAGTACTTC. This gives the protein CASSEGQVRYEQYF. Full variable domain (missing parts from reference TRBV2 and TRBJ2-7): EPEVTQTPSHQVTQMGQEVILRCVPISNHLYFYWYRQILGQKVEFLVSFYNNEISEKSEIFDDQFSVERPDGSNFTLKIRSTKLEDSAMYFCASSEGQVRYEQYFGPGTRLTVT.

For this clone: The sample has other DNA sequences that encode this CDR3 too. The gene calls are TRBV28 and TRBJ2-7; 11 bases are a match to TRBD2. Trimming at V came to 5 bases and at J to 1 base, leaving 4 bases not matched to a gene. Germline CDR1 MDHEN, CDR2 SYDVKM. The CDR3 has 15 residues. The CDR3 nucleotides are TGTGCCAGCAGTCCCGGGACTAGCGGATCCTACGAGCAGTACTTC. This translates into CASSPGTSGSYEQYF. The full variable domain, its missing parts supplied by reference TRBV28 and TRBJ2-7, is DVKVTQSSRYLVKRTGEKVFLECVQDMDHENMFWYRQDPGLGLRLIYFSYDVKMKEKGDIPEGYSVSREKKERFSLILESASTNQTSMYLCASSPGTSGSYEQYFGPGTRLTVT.

Comments on this clone: A junction end diverges from the germline sequence, so it may reflect a read error. The chain recombines TRBV7-7 with TRBJ2-1; D remains unclear. The CDR3 spans 14 residues. Looked up from germline, CDR1 is SSHAT and CDR2 is FNYEAQ (reference sequence). CDR3 sequence: CASSLGPVDNEQFF. The CDR3 bases are TGTGCTAGCAGCTTAGGCCCGGTTGACAATGAGCAGTTCTTC.

This sequence joins TRBV7-2 and TRBJ2-2; D is unclear. The CDR3 is made up of 14 amino acids. The V end lost 2 bases, the J end lost 1 base, and 5 bases lay between the germline ends. Per the germline V gene, CDR1 is SGHTA and CDR2 is FQGNSA. The CDR3 DNA is TGTGCCAGCAGCTTAAGCCGGAACACCGGGGAGCTGTTTTTT. Translated, it gives CASSLSRNTGELFF.

The rearrangement uses TRBV30 and TRBJ1-5, with 9 positions matching TRBD1. Trimming at V came to 4 bases and at J to 6 bases, leaving 7 bases not matched to a gene. The CDR3 loop spans 14 amino acids. CDR1 is GTSNPN and CDR2 is SVGIG in the germline V gene (reference sequence). The CDR3 DNA reads as TGTGCCTGGAAGTTGGACAGGGGAAGTCAGCCCCAGCATTTT. Encoded protein: CAWKLDRGSQPQHF.

A note on this clone: Other DNA sequences in this sample translate to the same CDR3. The chain employs TRBV19 and TRBJ2-1, with a weak D call TRBD1 (5 bases). The CDR3 extends over 15 amino acids. The germline gives CDR1 LNHDA, CDR2 SQIVND (reference sequence). Between the trimmed V and J ends, which lost 3 bases and 2 bases, there was a span of 11 bases. CDR3 region: CASSIGQGPYNEQFF. CDR3 coding DNA: TGTGCCAGTAGTATTGGGCAGGGCCCCTACAATGAGCAGTTCTTC.

The table lists this clone with a few counts. CDR3 residues: CASSSRDYLSYEQYF. DNA of the CDR3: TGTGCCAGCAGCTCCCGGGACTACCTTTCCTACGAGCAGTACTTC. The genes are TRBV7-2 and TRBJ2-7; TRBD2 matches at 7 bases. From germline, CDR1 is SGHTA and CDR2 FQGNSA. V lost 4 bases, J lost 1 base, and 7 bases stayed unmatched. The CDR3 is 15 amino acids.